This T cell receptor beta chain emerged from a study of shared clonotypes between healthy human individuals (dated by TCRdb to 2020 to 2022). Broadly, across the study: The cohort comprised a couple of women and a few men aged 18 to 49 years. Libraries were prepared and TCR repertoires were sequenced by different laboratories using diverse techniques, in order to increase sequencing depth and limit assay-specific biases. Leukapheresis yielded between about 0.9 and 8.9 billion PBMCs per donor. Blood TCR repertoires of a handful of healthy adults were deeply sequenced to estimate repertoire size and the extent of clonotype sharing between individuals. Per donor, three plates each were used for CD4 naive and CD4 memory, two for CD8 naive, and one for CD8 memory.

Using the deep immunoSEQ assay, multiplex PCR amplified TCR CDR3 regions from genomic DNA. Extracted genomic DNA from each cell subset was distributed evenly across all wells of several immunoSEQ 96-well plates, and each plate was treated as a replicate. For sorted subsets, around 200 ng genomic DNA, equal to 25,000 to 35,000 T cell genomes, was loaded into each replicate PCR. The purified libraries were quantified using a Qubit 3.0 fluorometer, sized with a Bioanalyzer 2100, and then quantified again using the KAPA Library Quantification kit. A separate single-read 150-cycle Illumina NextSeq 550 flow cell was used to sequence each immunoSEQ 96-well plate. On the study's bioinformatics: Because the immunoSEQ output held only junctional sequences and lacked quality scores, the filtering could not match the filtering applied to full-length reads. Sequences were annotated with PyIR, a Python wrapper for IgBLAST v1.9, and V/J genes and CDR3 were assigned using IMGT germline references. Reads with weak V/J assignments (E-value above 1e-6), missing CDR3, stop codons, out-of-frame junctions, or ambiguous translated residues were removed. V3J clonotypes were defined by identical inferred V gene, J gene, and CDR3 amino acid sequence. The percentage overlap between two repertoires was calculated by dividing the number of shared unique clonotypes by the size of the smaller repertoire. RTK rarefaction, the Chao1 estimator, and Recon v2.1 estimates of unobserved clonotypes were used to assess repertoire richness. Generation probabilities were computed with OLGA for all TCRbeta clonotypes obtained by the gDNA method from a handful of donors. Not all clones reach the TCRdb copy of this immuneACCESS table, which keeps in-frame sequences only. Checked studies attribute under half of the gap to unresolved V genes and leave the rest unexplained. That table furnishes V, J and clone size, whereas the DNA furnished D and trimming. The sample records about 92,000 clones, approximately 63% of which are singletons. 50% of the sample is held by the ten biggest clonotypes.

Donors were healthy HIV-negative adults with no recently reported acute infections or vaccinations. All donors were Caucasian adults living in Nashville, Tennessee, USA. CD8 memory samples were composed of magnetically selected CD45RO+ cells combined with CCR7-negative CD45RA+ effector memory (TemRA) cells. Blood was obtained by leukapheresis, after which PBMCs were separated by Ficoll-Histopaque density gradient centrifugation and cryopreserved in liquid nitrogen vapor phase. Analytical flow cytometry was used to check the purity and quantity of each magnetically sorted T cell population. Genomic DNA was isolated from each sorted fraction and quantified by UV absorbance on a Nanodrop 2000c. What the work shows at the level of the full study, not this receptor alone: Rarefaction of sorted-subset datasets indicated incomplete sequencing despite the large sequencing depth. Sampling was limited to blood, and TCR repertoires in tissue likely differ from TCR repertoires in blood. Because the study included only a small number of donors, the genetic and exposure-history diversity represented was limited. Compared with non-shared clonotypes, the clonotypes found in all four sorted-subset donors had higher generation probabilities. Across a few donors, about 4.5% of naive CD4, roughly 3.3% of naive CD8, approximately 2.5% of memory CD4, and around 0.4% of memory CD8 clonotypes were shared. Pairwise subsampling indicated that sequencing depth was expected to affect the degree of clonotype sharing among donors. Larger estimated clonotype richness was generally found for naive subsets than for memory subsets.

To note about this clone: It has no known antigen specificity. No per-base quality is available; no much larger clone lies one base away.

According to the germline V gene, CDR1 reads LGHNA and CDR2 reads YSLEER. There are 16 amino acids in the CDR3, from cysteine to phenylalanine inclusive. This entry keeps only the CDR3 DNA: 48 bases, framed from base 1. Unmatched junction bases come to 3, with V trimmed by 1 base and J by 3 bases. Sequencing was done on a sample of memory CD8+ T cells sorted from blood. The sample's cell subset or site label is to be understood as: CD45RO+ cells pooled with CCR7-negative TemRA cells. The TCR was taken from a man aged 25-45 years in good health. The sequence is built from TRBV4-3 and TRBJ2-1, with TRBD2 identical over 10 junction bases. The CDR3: CASSQGTSGVYNEQFF. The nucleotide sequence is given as TGCGCCAGCAGCCAAGGAACTAGCGGGGTCTACAATGAGCAGTTCTTC.